Listed here are 14 T cell receptor beta chains from one sample, sequenced in a study of CD8+ T cells in alopecia areata. Sequencing templates came from extracted RNA that was reverse transcribed into cDNA. This table comes from immunoSEQ multiplex PCR, and its TCRdb copy is limited to in-frame clones, with some not included. The sample carries about 120,000 clones, 56% recorded once. Treatment: oral pan-JAK inhibitor, 5-10 mg twice daily. This specimen consisted of CD4+ T cells sorted from blood, obtained at week 24, from a patient treated with tofacitinib. Source of these receptors: a human donor with alopecia areata.

This chain links TRBV6-5 with TRBJ2-5; TRBD2 matches 10 bases. The CDR3 extends over 14 amino acids. J gave up 5 bases and V 6 bases, and 6 bases lay outside the gene matches. The germline V gene encodes CDR1 MNHEY and CDR2 SVGAGI. CDR3 bases: TGTGCCAGCAGACCGGGACTAGCGCGGGAGACCCAGTACTTC. It codes for CASRPGLARETQYF.

This clone was found a few times. This chain uses TRBV11-2 with TRBJ2-5; no firm D call. The CDR3 is 14 amino acids. Trimming took 5 bases from V and 4 from J, leaving 14 bases between them. CDR1 SGHAT and CDR2 FQNNGV come from the germline V gene. In nucleotides, the CDR3 is TGTGCCAGCAGCCCGTTGGAGCTCGCAGAGACCCAGTACTTC. Translating it yields CASSPLELAETQYF.

This chain joins TRBV23-1 and TRBJ2-7; D may be TRBD2 (6 bases). TRBV23-1 falls under the ORF class, with uncertain function. The CDR3 has 16 amino acids. V lost 3 bases and J lost 5, with 20 bases in between. The CDR3 sequence is CASSQWRGHALDEQYF. DNA of the CDR3: TGCGCCAGCAGTCAGTGGCGGGGTCATGCACTTGACGAGCAGTACTTC.

The chain has TRBV30 and TRBJ1-6; no reliable D call. The ends were cut back, 5 bases at V and 10 bases at J, with 12 bases in the middle. The CDR3 runs to 12 residues. The germline V gene encodes CDR1 GTSNPN and CDR2 SVGIG (reference sequence). CDR3 in DNA: TGTGCCTGGGAAAGAAGTGGGTCACCCCTCCACTTT. This sequence encodes CAWERSGSPLHF.

This chain connects TRBV5-6 to TRBJ2-1, with 7 bases lining up with TRBD1. V gave up 4 bases and J gave up 7 bases; unmatched junction bases: 8. The CDR3 extends over 14 amino acids. Per germline, CDR1 SGHDT and CDR2 YYEEEE. The CDR3 is CASSGDREWNEQFF. Written as DNA, the CDR3 is TGTGCCAGCAGCGGCGACAGGGAATGGAATGAGCAGTTCTTC.

J is TRBJ1-5 and V is TRBV6-5; 7 bases line up with TRBD1. CDR1 and CDR2 (germline): MNHEY, SVGAGI. V was clipped by 0 bases and J by 6 bases; unmatched bases: 5. This CDR3 contains 15 residues. This CDR3 is CASSYSNRGPQPQHF. The CDR3 DNA reads as TGTGCCAGCAGTTACTCGAATAGGGGGCCTCAGCCCCAGCATTTT.

The gene calls are TRBV10-3 and TRBJ1-2; D is ambiguous. V lost 5 bases, J lost 4 bases, and 5 bases lay in between. Per the germline V gene, CDR1 is ENHRY and CDR2 is SYGVKD. This CDR3 is 11 amino acids long. Here the CDR3 DNA reads TGTGCCATCAGTAGCAGCTATGGCTACACCTTC. It translates to CAISSSYGYTF.

The rearrangement joins TRBV4-2 to TRBJ1-2; D is ambiguous. Germline-derived CDR1 and CDR2 are LGHNA and YNFKEQ. There are 15 residues in the CDR3. V shed 0 bases and J shed 4 bases, with 12 bases lying between them. The CDR3 reads CASSQDPGGTYGYTF. CDR3 DNA sequence: TGTGCCAGCAGCCAAGATCCTGGCGGCACCTATGGCTACACCTTC.

Concerning this clone: Other DNA sequences in the sample encode the same CDR3. This chain connects TRBV4-1 to TRBJ2-7; perhaps TRBD1 as D (6 bases). The germline V gene encodes CDR1 MGHRA and CDR2 YSYEKL. V gave up 1 base and J gave up 5 bases, with 9 bases separating them. This CDR3 region has 13 residues. The CDR3 bases are TGCGCCAGCAGCCAAGTTTGGGGGCACGAGCAGTACTTC. As protein: CASSQVWGHEQYF.

This clone was recorded a few times. The J gene is TRBJ1-5, the V gene TRBV19; possibly TRBD1 for D (5 bases). Between the trimmed V and J ends, which lost 6 bases and 2 bases, there was a span of 5 bases. The CDR3 extends over 12 amino acids. Germline V gives CDR1 LNHDA, CDR2 SQIVND (reference sequence). CDR3 protein: CASRQGNQPQHF. DNA of the CDR3: TGTGCCAGTAGACAGGGCAATCAGCCCCAGCATTTT. The full variable domain, its missing parts supplied by reference TRBV19 and TRBJ1-5, is DGGITQSPKYLFRKEGQNVTLSCEQNLNHDAMYWYRQDPGQGLRLIYYSQIVNDFQKGDIAEGYSVSREKKESFPLTVTSAQKNPTAFYLCASRQGNQPQHFGDGTRLSIL.

The rearrangement links TRBV5-1 to TRBJ2-6; D gene uncertain. From germline, CDR1 is SGHRS and CDR2 YFSETQ. V lost 4 bases, J lost 1 base, and 18 bases lay in between. The length of the CDR3 is 18 residues. For the CDR3, the DNA is TGCGCCAGCAGCCGATCGGACGGTTTACTTTCTGGGGCCAACGTCCTGACTTTC. Translation gives CASSRSDGLLSGANVLTF.

This clone was seen a handful of times. This chain uses TRBV29-1 with TRBJ1-2; 8 bases line up with TRBD1. The germline gives CDR1 SQVTM, CDR2 ANQGSEA. This CDR3 has 12 residues. After removal of 7 bases from V and 6 bases from J, the junction contained 7 bases not matched to a gene. The CDR3 nucleotides are TGCAGCGCCATGACAGGGGTGGATGGCTACACCTTC. Encoded protein: CSAMTGVDGYTF. The whole variable domain, filled in from reference TRBV29-1 and TRBJ1-2, reads SAVISQKPSRDICQRGTSLTIQCQVDSQVTMMFWYRQQPGQSLTLIATANQGSEATYESGFVIDKFPISRPNLTFSTLTVSNMSPEDSSIYLCSAMTGVDGYTFGSGTRLTVV.

This chain uses TRBV4-1 with TRBJ1-1, with TRBD1 matching over 7 bases. From germline, CDR1 is MGHRA and CDR2 YSYEKL. The CDR3 totals 15 residues. After removal of 2 bases from V and 1 base from J, the junction contained 4 bases not matched to a gene. The CDR3 DNA is TGCGCCAGCAGCCAACTCCGGGACAGGAACACTGAAGCTTTCTTT. This sequence encodes CASSQLRDRNTEAFF.

In this sample, this clone turned up a few times. The V and J genes are TRBV4-3 and TRBJ2-1; perhaps TRBD1 as D (6 bases). This CDR3 has 15 residues. The V gene's germline CDR1 is LGHNA and CDR2 YSLEER. Trimming cost V 2 bases and J 4 bases, with 12 bases left between them. The CDR3 bases are TGCGCCAGCAGCCAACTTAAAGGACAGTACAATGAGCAGTTCTTC. It specifies CASSQLKGQYNEQFF.